This T cell receptor beta chain originates from a study of cytomegalovirus exposure and HLA in healthy donors (dated by TCRdb to about 2017). At the level of the whole study: An earlier analysis of approximately 640 of the donors reported about 250 Gb of sequence data and 117 million unique TCR beta sequences from 150 million to 200 million T cells. Roughly 300 gigabases of sequencing data and about 92 million unique TCR sequences made up an early release that covered 640 HLA-typed donors. The genetic ancestry cluster associated with self-reported Caucasian donors included around four fifths of the roughly 400 genotyped donors. The study aimed to test whether cataloging public T cell receptors could reveal signatures of past pathogen exposure. The T cell repertoires of under 750 subjects were profiled by immunosequencing and related to cytomegalovirus serostatus. Besides the first cohort of some 670 subjects, a separate validation cohort made up of roughly 120 different subjects was used. To predict cytomegalovirus infection status, the study brought together high-throughput TCR immunosequencing, statistical association of individual TCRs with disease status, and machine learning. To study patterns of TCR occurrence, a later analysis re-analyzed previously published TCR beta repertoires from 700 or so donors and added high-resolution HLA genotyping. The later analysis used no new phenotypic data to find candidate immune exposures, relying instead on TCR beta sequences and their occurrence across donors. In an earlier analysis of several hundred of the donors, high-throughput TCR beta sequencing was used to judge whether each TCR beta V gene segment behaved as functional or pseudogenic. Donor age, sex, ethnicity and CMV serostatus were collected together with the repertoire data. A later genetic analysis took genome-wide SNP genotypes for about 55% of the 666 donors and used that subset as a discovery cohort. Every discovery cohort repertoire had been produced on one sequencing platform. HLA typing covered class I and class II loci at four-digit resolution. Typing coverage varied by locus: roughly 620-640 donors for A, B, C, DRB1 and DQB1; roughly 510 for DQA1; about 600 for DPA1; more than 450 for DPB1. A handful of DR-DQ haplotypes were handled as single units for association and clustering because linkage in the cohort was strong. Across some 400 genotyped donors of the cohort, an average of about 240,000 unique TCR beta nucleotide sequences per donor were sequenced, and roughly 20% of those sequences were non-productive. The full study reports these points: In an earlier analysis of 587 of the donors, most TCR beta V segments were observed in productive rearrangements about 87% or about 30% of the time, broadly matching IMGT annotations. When HLA alleles, especially DR and DQ, strongly co-occurred, attributing TCR associations to individual alleles was difficult. A later analysis associated roughly 17,000 TCR beta sequences with specific HLA alleles at a false discovery rate of 0.05. In a later analysis, several top co-occurrence clusters were reported to appear linked to parvovirus B19, influenza, CMV and Epstein-Barr virus. A further reported finding was that TCR beta sequences accurately predicted the HLA-A and HLA-B alleles for most subjects in the first cohort. Most TCR sequences were seen in very few donors, while some public TCRs were found in many individuals. The only immune exposure information available for the cohort was CMV serostatus. Cytomegalovirus status was reported to be diagnosed by the classifier with high specificity and sensitivity in both the original and validation cohorts. Because counts were too low, seventeen rarely observed V segments, including chromosome 9 orphons, were excluded from the earlier analysis of under 650 of the donors. A later analysis found that TCR association rates varied across HLA loci, with DRB1 alleles showing the most associated TCRs and HLA-C alleles the fewest. An association between a missense DCLRE1C variant and V-gene and J-gene trimming of TCR beta chains was found in a later genetic analysis and replicated in an independent cohort. Most CMV-associated TCR beta chains appeared to be HLA-restricted in a later analysis, and the HLA associations seemed to be driven largely by CMV exposure. A group of highly shared sequence variants was considered likely to be a technical artifact of the sequencing pipeline. Compared with the approximately 700-donor mean, donors in an Asian-associated ancestry cluster had fewer N-insertions in productive TCRs, according to a later genetic analysis. In a later analysis, HLA-associated TCR beta chains were found to be more clonally expanded and to have lower generation probabilities than equally common non-associated chains. According to the authors, the approach could potentially be generalized to other disease states and immunological phenotypes. A total of around 150 TCR beta chains were listed by the study as associated with cytomegalovirus. In vitro tests confirmed that a few of the cytomegalovirus-associated TCR beta chains recognize cytomegalovirus antigens. Because the 87-base-pair reads could not distinguish some IMGT-functional V segments, including TRBV6-2 and TRBV6-3, those segments were excluded. Correlated functional status among segregating V segments might be attributable to linkage disequilibrium, but an unknown experimental factor could not be ruled out. The presence/absence analyses assumed that sequencing depth was roughly uniform across donors, and that assumption may not be true. In this cohort, only TCR beta chains were sequenced, and detectable features were limited by the absence of alpha or paired-chain data. HLA typing was unavailable for some donors at each locus, so association tests used only the typed subset.

The cohort comprised approximately 700 healthy bone marrow donors. At the time of sampling, every cohort member was nominally healthy, though immune exposures that went unrecorded were likely present. The donor was CMV seronegative and was included in the group of a few hundred seronegative cohort members. Each donor provided a peripheral blood sample, and peripheral blood mononuclear cells were used for TCR beta sequencing. Genomic DNA extraction from the blood cell samples was performed with the Qiagen DNeasy Blood Extraction Kit. Libraries came from the immunoSEQ multiplex PCR assay. For the multiplex PCR, a mixture combining 60 forward primers for TCR Vbeta segments and 13 reverse primers for TCR Jbeta segments was used. Amplification of the CDR3 region of rearranged TCR beta genes was performed with a multiplex PCR assay on genomic DNA. The amplified TCR beta libraries were sequenced on the Illumina HiSeq System as 87-base-pair reads. The study's processing was this. A later analysis tallied around 80 million unique TCR beta chains across the 666 repertoires, and around 12 million of those chains were shared by two or more donors. A nearest-neighbor algorithm error-corrected the raw reads and collapsed the reads into unique sequences, merging closely related sequences to remove PCR and sequencing errors. V, D and J gene segments were assigned by aligning CDR3 sequences to IMGT reference sequences. For a sequence to be retained, a match of at least six nucleotides to both a V gene segment and a J gene segment was required. Rearrangements were called productive when the CDR3 lacked stop codons and stayed in frame with V and J; all others were non-productive. CDR3 was defined by IMGT convention, running from the second conserved V-encoded cysteine to the conserved J-encoded phenylalanine. In an earlier analysis of around 640 of the donors, sequences lacking an unambiguous match to a single V gene segment were excluded. In an earlier analysis of 587 of the donors, a V segment was called functional when productive rearrangements were above 56.7%, and segregating when the standard deviation between donors exceeded 5%. A statistical classification framework was developed to diagnose cytomegalovirus status using the catalog of TCR beta chain sequences. In a later analysis, V and J genes were assigned by comparing TCR nucleotide sequences against IMGT/GENE-DB human TR gene sequences. A later analysis assigned CDR3 sequences and most-parsimonious VDJ recombination scenarios with the TCRdist pipeline. In a later analysis, each TCR beta chain was defined by its CDR3 amino acid sequence together with its V-gene family, and reads lacking a unique V-gene family were excluded. A later analysis removed roughly 590 highly shared, low-generation-probability nucleotide sequences to deal with suspected cross-contamination and a sequencing artifact. In a later analysis, a clonal expansion index was calculated for each public chain from normalized within-repertoire ranks of inferred template counts. In a later analysis, generation probabilities were computed with a VDJ recombination model fitted to out-of-frame rearrangements, and the resulting probabilities were checked against IGoR. In a later analysis, hypergeometric tests were used to score TCR-TCR, TCR-HLA and TCR-CMV co-occurrence, with a repertoire-size bias correction applied to TCR pairs. To estimate false discovery rates, a later analysis permuted the HLA or CMV assignments 20 times. In a later analysis, co-occurring TCRs were grouped with DBSCAN, and TCRdist sequence similarity was added when clustering was performed within HLA-allele-positive subsets. Repertoires with fewer than 30,000 or more than 120,000 public chains, plus five repertoires with anomalous nucleotide sharing, were excluded from co-occurrence clustering. The clones in this table, taken by TCRdb from immuneACCESS, are in-frame only. Not every clone is retained; where verified, under half of the shortfall comes from an unresolved V gene, and the cause of the rest is unknown. The DNA was the basis for D and trimming; V, J and clone size are from that table. The sample yields around 110,000 clones; around 75% were counted once. Of the sample, around 2.2% falls within the top ten clones.

There are a few counts of this clone. The specificity of this receptor is unknown. No base quality values were provided; no much bigger clone lies one nucleotide off. Measured from the cysteine to the phenylalanine, the CDR3 is 13 residues long. Only the CDR3 portion is preserved as DNA: 39 bases, with reading frame beginning at the first base. The V end gives up 4 bases and the J end 4 bases, leaving 2 bases in the junction not matched to a gene. According to the germline V gene (reference sequence), CDR1 reads SGHNT and CDR2 reads YYREEE. Sequencing input: PBMCs. This sequence was found in a man aged 30 to 45 in good health and CMV-seronegative. The chain employs TRBV5-4 and TRBJ2-5; TRBD1 fits 9 bases in the junction. The sequenced DNA: TGTGCCAGCAGCACGGGACAGGGAGAGACCCAGTACTTC. Translated, it reads CASSTGQGETQYF. The full variable domain, with segments outside the CDR3 supplied by the reference TRBV5-4 and TRBJ2-5 proteins, appears as ETGVTQSPTHLIKTRGQQVTLRCSSQSGHNTVSWYQQALGQGPQFIFQYYREEENGRGNFPPRFSGLQFPNYSSELNVNALELDDSALYLCASSTGQGETQYFGPGTRLLVL.